This TCR beta chain was sequenced in a study of blood T cell repertoires in COVID-19. The CDR3 spans 15 residues. The V and J ends lost 0 bases and 0 bases, in that order; junction bases with no gene match: 1. Germline CDR1 LNHNV, CDR2 YYDKDF (reference sequence). As processed by the authors: Reference gene primer amplification in the assay estimated nucleated cell counts. Assay used: immunoSEQ multiplex PCR; TCRdb lists only in-frame clones, some missing. That table is the source of V, J and clone size, and D and trimming were worked out from the DNA. The top ten clones hold roughly a sixth of a sample with roughly 200,000 clones, roughly 88% of them seen once.

The specimen was peripheral blood. This receptor was taken from a man between 45 and 60 years old with COVID-19, enrolled during active disease. This chain joins TRBV15 and TRBJ2-7, with TRBD2 identical over 8 bases. The CDR3 loop is CATSRELADSYEQYF. As DNA, the CDR3 is TGTGCCACCAGCAGAGAACTAGCGGACTCCTACGAGCAGTACTTC.